This entry describes one T cell receptor beta chain. Clones were sequenced by immunoSEQ multiplex PCR, and TCRdb holds only the in-frame ones, with some missing. The sample includes 100,000 or so clones, more than 85% seen only once; the top ten take over 2.5%. The entry originates in a study of T cell changes during pregnancy in multiple sclerosis. CDR3 length: 11 amino acids. V was shortened by 10 bases and J by 14 bases, with 19 bases between the two germline ends. In germline, CDR1 is SGHRS, CDR2 YFSETQ. The origin of this receptor is a female donor with multiple sclerosis, enrolled in a pregnancy study. The chain couples TRBV5-1 to TRBJ2-1; TRBD2 might be the D (7 bases). The source material was peripheral blood, sampled in the second trimester of pregnancy. Here the CDR3 reads CAAKGGEREFF. CDR3 DNA sequence: TGCGCCGCGAAGGGGGGGGAGAGGGAGTTCTTC.